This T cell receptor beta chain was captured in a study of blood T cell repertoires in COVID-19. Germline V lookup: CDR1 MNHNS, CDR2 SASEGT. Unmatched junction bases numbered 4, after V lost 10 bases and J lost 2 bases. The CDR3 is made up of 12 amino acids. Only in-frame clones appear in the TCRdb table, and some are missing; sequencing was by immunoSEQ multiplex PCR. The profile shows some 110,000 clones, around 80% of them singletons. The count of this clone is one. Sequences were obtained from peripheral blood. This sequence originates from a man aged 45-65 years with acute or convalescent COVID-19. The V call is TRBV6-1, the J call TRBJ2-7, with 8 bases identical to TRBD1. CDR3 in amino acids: CATAQGAYEQYF. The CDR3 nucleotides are TGTGCCACCGCACAGGGGGCCTACGAGCAGTACTTC.